Below are 9 T cell receptor beta chains sequenced from a single sample in a study of tumor and adjacent non-tumor tissue in lung cancer. The library came from three nested PCR rounds adapted from ARM-PCR protocols. TCRdb reanalysed the multiplex PCR reads using MiXCR and keeps one entry per CDR3 protein. Among 200,000 to 250,000 distinct CDR3 sequences listed, 71% were seen once. The template was RNA from unsorted bulk tissue. Sequencing was carried out using lung tumor tissue. The receptors originated from a man between 60 and 70 years old with non-small cell lung cancer.

This clonotype was seen only a few times. An end of the junction does not agree with germline; a read error may underlie this. The rearrangement uses TRBV5-1 and TRBJ2-7; maybe TRBD2 (5 bases). CDR3 length: 18 residues. The V gene's germline CDR1 is SGHRS and CDR2 YFSETQ. For the CDR3, the DNA is TGCACCAGCAGCCCACAGAGGCTCGTGGGAGTATTCGTCTACGAGCAGTACTTC. This translates into CTSSPQRLVGVFVYEQYF.

On this clonotype itself: Mismatch with germline at one junction end may stem from a read error. The chain couples TRBV30 to TRBJ2-2; D might be TRBD1 or TRBD2, each matching 6 bases. This CDR3 has 12 residues. Germline lookup yields CDR1 GTSNPN and CDR2 SVGIG (reference sequence). The CDR3 loop is CAGGGNTGEPFF. Written as DNA, the CDR3 is TGTGCCGGGGGCGGGAACACCGGTGAGCCGTTTTTT. Together with reference TRBV30 and TRBJ2-2, the CDR3 gives the full variable domain: SQTIHQWPATLVQPVGSPLSLECTVEGTSNPNLYWYRQAAGRGLQLLFYSVGIGQISSEVPQNLSASRPQDRQFILSSKKLLLSDSGFYLCAGGGNTGEPFFGEGSRLTVL.

With respect to this clonotype: Its ends do not fully match the called genes, so a read error is possible. The chain carries TRBV11-1 and TRBJ2-5; D is possibly TRBD1 (6 bases). The CDR3 extends over 14 amino acids. CDR1 and CDR2 (germline): SGHAT, FQDESV (reference sequence). In DNA, the CDR3 is TGTGCCAGCACCCTCGACAGGCTAAAAGAGACCCTGTACTTC. It specifies CASTLDRLKETLYF.

This clonotype appeared a few times. The genes are TRBV4-1 and TRBJ2-7, with D possibly being TRBD1 (5 bases). Deletions cut 1 base from V and 1 base from J, with 5 bases between. CDR1 MGHRA and CDR2 YSYEKL come from the germline V gene. The CDR3 contains 13 residues. The CDR3 sequence: CASSQGTSYEQYF. The CDR3, as DNA: TGCGCCAGCAGCCAAGGGACATCCTACGAGCAGTACTTC.

Points on this clonotype: A read error may produce the germline difference seen at one junction end. This chain links TRBV20-1 with TRBJ2-7, with TRBD1 as a possible D gene (5 bases). In germline, CDR1 is DFQATT, CDR2 SNEGSKA (reference sequence). This CDR3 spans 14 amino acids. The CDR3 nucleotides read TGCGGTGCTAGAGATGAACAGGCTGTCTACGAGCAGTACTTC. It yields the protein CGARDEQAVYEQYF.

This clonotype has only one observation. The chain recombines TRBV5-1 with TRBJ1-1; D is ambiguous. This CDR3 contains 15 residues. Trimming removed 2 bases from V and 7 bases from J, with 18 bases in between. Germline loops: CDR1 SGHRS, CDR2 YFSETQ. This CDR3 is CASSFLGEALNEAFF. In nucleotides, the CDR3 is TGCGCCAGCAGCTTCTTGGGCGAGGCCCTGAATGAAGCTTTCTTT.

The chain carries TRBV20-1 and TRBJ1-5; no clear D gene. The CDR3 is 14 residues long. V was shortened by 6 bases and J by 5 bases, with 17 bases between the two germline ends. Germline loops: CDR1 DFQATT, CDR2 SNEGSKA (reference sequence). CDR3 DNA sequence: TGCAGTGCCCTCGCAGGTCGGGTCTATCAGCCCCAGCATTTT. Translated: CSALAGRVYQPQHF.

On this clonotype: A read error is possible here, since a much larger clone lies one base away. The chain carries TRBV4-1 and TRBJ2-7; 9 bases agree with TRBD2. CDR3 length: 16 residues. CDR1 is MGHRA and CDR2 is YSYEKL in the germline V gene. The CDR3 DNA is TGCACCAGCAGCCAAATCCCTAGCGGGGCGGCCTACGAGCAGTACTTC. The encoded protein is CTSSQIPSGAAYEQYF.

For this clonotype: The junction does not match germline at one end; this may be a read error. This sequence joins TRBV4-3 and TRBJ2-7; 9 nucleotides agree with TRBD1. The germline gives CDR1 LGHNA, CDR2 YSLEER. This CDR3 has 13 residues. The CDR3 DNA sequence: TGTGCCAACAGCCAAGACCGAGGGGACAGGGCGTACTTC. Translated, it gives CANSQDRGDRAYF.